This T cell receptor (beta chain) was obtained from a study of blood T cell repertoires in COVID-19. Study information: The origin of the acute and convalescent COVID-19 samples was the United States, Italy and Spain. From T cells, B-cell-depleted T cells, or PBMCs came the material, which was cDNA or gDNA.

The length of the CDR3 is 14 residues. The junction had 8 bases not matched to a gene; V was cut back by 7 bases and J by 5 bases. CDR1 is SNHLY and CDR2 is FYNNEI in the germline V gene. A few counts support this clone. Measured with immunoSEQ multiplex PCR; TCRdb has only the in-frame clones, and not every one. The table includes around 320,000 clones, roughly nine tenths detected once. This TCR derives from a man younger than 30 with active or convalescent COVID-19. J is TRBJ1-2 and V is TRBV2; 9 bases are a match to TRBD1. The sample was peripheral blood. The DNA of the CDR3 is TGTGCCAGCAAACCCGACAGGGGGAGGTATGGCTACACCTTC. Translation: CASKPDRGRYGYTF.